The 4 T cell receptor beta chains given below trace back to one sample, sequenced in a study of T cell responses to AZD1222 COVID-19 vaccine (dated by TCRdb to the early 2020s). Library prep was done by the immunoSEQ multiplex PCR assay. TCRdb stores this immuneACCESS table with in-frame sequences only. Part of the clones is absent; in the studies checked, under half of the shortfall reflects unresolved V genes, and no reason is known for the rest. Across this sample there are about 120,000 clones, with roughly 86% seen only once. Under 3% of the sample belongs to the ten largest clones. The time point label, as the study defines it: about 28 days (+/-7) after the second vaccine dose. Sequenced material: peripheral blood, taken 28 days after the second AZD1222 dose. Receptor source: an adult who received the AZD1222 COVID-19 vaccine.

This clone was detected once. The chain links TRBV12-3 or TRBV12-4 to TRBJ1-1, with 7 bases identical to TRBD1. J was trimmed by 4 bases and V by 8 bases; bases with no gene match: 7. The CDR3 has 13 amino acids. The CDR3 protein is CASRLRDSTEAFF. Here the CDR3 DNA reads TGTGCCAGCCGACTCCGGGACAGCACTGAAGCTTTCTTT.

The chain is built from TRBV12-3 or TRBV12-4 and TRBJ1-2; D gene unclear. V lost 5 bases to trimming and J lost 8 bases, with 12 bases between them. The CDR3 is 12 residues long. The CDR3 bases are TGTGCCAGCAGTCTTGGACCAGAGGGCTACACCTTC. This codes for CASSLGPEGYTF.

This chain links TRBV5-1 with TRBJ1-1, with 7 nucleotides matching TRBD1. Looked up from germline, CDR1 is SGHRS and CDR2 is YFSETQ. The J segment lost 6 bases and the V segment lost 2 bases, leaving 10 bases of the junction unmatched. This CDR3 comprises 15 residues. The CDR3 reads CASSFSVGGRSEAFF. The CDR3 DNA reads TGCGCCAGCAGCTTCTCAGTAGGGGGCAGGTCTGAAGCTTTCTTT.

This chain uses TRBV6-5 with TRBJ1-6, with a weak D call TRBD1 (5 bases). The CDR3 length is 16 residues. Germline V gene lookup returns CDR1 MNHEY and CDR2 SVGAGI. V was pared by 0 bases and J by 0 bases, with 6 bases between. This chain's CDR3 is CASSYSDSSYNSPLHF. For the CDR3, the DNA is TGTGCCAGCAGTTACTCTGACAGCTCCTATAATTCACCCCTCCACTTT.